This TCR beta chain was found in a study of blood T cell repertoires in COVID-19 (dated by TCRdb to about 2020). For the study in its entirety: Samples from collaborators originated in the United States, Italy and Spain and spanned both the acute and convalescent phases of COVID-19. The prospective study material was composed of cDNA or gDNA derived from T cells, B-cell-depleted T cells, or PBMCs. The repertoires were released in a freely available public database meant as a resource for research on the immune response to SARS-CoV-2. The samples were drawn from two sources: the first 160 participants of the ongoing ImmuneRACE study, and some 1,300 subjects contributed by 6 global collaborators. Sample metadata almost always included a de-identified subject ID, COVID-19 status, age in years and sex. Where available, HLA class I and class II types were taken from metadata supplied by the sample provider and were not determined by assay-based typing. The dataset comprised deeply sampled blood TCRbeta repertoires from subjects exposed to, actively infected with, or recovered from COVID-19.

Enrolling through a virtual design, the prospective study's participants ranged in age from roughly 18 to 100 years and lived across approximately 25 United States geographic areas. In the prospective study, participants were assigned to cohorts based on the clinical history participants reported in a screening survey and a study questionnaire. For ImmuneRACE Cohort 3, a participant was defined as recovered based on two consecutive negative NP/OP PCR tests, clearance by a healthcare professional, or resolution of symptoms. Mobile phlebotomists in the prospective study collected whole blood, serum and a nasopharyngeal or oropharyngeal swab from every participant. Prospective study participants could optionally give additional blood draws and questionnaires over an approximately 2-month period. Blood samples from the prospective study were shipped frozen or at room temperature prior to DNA extraction.

This clone is a singleton in its sample. This receptor's antigen is unknown. Base qualities are not provided; no much larger clone lies one nucleotide away. General findings and caveats noted by the study authors: The amount of clinical and demographic metadata varied by source and participant and was provided uncurated.

TCRbeta CDR3 regions were amplified from genomic DNA by means of the immunoSEQ Assay, a bias-controlled multiplex PCR. In the authors' own workflow: The number of nucleated cells in each sample was estimated from the amplification of reference gene primers within the assay. To quantify the absolute abundance of each unique TCRbeta CDR3 rearrangement, sequence reads were collapsed and filtered. Productive Simpson clonality was computed per sample as the square root of Simpson's diversity index over productive rearrangements. The clones in this table, taken by TCRdb from immuneACCESS, are in-frame only. Not every clone is retained; where verified, under half of the shortfall comes from an unresolved V gene, and the cause of the rest is unknown. V and J calls plus clone size are reproduced from that table; the DNA served to infer D and trimming. The sample includes 180,000 or so clones, with approximately 89% observed a single time. The ten largest clones capture under 8% of the sample.

This sequence originates from a man aged 40-49 years who had recovered from COVID-19. The sample taken for sequencing was PBMCs or T cells enriched from blood (not recorded which).

The CDR3 sequence is CASSYRLNTEAFF. The bases read TGTGCCAGTAGCTACAGGCTTAACACTGAAGCTTTCTTT. The receptor chain draws on TRBV19 and TRBJ1-1; the D region possibly corresponds to TRBD1 (5 bases align). CDR1 LNHDA and CDR2 SQIVND are derived from the germline V gene (reference sequence). Trimming removed 6 bases from V and 2 bases from J, leaving 10 bases between the germline ends. The cysteine opens and the phenylalanine closes a CDR3 of 13 amino acids. The read is trimmed to its CDR3 DNA, 39 bases read in frame from base 1.